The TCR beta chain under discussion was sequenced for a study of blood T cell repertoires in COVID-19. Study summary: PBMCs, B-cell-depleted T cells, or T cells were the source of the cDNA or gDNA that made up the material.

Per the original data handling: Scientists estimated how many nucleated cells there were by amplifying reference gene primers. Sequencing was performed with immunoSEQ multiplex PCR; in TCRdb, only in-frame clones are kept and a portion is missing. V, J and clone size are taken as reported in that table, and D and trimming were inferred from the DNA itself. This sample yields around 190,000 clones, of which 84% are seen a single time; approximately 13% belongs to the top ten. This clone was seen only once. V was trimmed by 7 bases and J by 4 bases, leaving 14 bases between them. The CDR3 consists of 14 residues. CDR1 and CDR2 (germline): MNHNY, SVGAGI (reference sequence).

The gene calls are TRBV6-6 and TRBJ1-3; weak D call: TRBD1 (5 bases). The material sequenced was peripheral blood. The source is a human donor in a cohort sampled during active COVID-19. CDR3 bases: TGTGCCAGCATCCGGGGGGTGGGCGGAAACACCATATATTTT. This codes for CASIRGVGGNTIYF.